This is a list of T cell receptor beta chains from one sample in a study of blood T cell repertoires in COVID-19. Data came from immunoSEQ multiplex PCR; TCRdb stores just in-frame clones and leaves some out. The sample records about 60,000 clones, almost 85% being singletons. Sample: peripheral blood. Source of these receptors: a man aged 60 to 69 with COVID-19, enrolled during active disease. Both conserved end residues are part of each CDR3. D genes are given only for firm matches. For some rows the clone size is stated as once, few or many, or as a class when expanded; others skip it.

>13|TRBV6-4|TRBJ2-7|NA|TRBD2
CASTSGGKGEQYF
TGTGCCAGCACTAGCGGGGGTAAGGGCGAGCAGTACTTC
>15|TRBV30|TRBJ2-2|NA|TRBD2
CAWSVLAKNTGELFF
TGTGCCTGGAGTGTACTAGCGAAGAACACCGGGGAGCTGTTTTTT
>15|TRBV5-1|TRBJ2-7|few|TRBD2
CASGLAGARSYEQYF
TGCGCCAGCGGACTAGCGGGGGCCCGGTCCTACGAGCAGTACTTC
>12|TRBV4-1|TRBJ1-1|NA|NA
CASRPGSGEAFF
TGCGCCAGCAGGCCAGGGTCGGGTGAAGCTTTCTTT
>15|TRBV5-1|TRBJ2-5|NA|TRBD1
CASSFGDRDLETQYF
TGCGCCAGCAGCTTTGGGGACAGGGATCTAGAGACCCAGTACTTC
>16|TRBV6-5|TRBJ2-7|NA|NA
CASSYTLDLGSYEQYF
TGTGCCAGCAGTTACACGCTAGACTTGGGCTCCTACGAGCAGTACTTC
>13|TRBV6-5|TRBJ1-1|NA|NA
CASIGRGYTEAFF
TGTGCCAGCATCGGAAGGGGCTACACTGAAGCTTTCTTT
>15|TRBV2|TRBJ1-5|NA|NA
CASRLGGVSNQPQHF
TGTGCCAGCAGATTGGGAGGGGTTAGCAATCAGCCCCAGCATTTT
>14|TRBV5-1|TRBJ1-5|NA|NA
CASSLTGGNQPQHF
TGCGCCAGCAGCTTGACCGGGGGGAATCAGCCCCAGCATTTT
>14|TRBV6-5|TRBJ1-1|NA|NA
CASSYAGGNTEAFF
TGTGCCAGCAGTTACGCGGGAGGGAACACTGAAGCTTTCTTT
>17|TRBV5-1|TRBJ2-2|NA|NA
CASSLVSSAVMSGELFF
TGCGCCAGCAGCTTGGTTTCATCCGCGGTAATGTCCGGGGAGCTGTTTTTT
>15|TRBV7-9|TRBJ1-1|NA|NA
CASSQIQGLNTEAFF
TGTGCCAGCAGCCAAATCCAGGGTTTGAACACTGAAGCTTTCTTT
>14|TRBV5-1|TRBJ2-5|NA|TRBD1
CASSPLQGEETQYF
TGCGCCAGCAGCCCTCTACAGGGGGAAGAGACCCAGTACTTC
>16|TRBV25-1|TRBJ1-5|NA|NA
CASSDPKTGEGQPQHF
TGTGCCAGCAGTGATCCTAAGACAGGAGAGGGTCAGCCCCAGCATTTT
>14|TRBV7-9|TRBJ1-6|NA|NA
CASSLGAGNSPLHF
TGTGCCAGCAGCTTAGGGGCCGGTAATTCACCCCTCCACTTT
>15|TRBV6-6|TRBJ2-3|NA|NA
CASSYTGTNTDTQYF
TGTGCCAGCAGTTACACAGGGACCAACACAGATACGCAGTATTTT
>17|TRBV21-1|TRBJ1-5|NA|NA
CASRGLQGALCNQPQHF
TGTGCCAGCAGGGGATTACAAGGGGCCCTATGCAATCAGCCCCAGCATTTT
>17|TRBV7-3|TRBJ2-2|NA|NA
CASSLMGQGSNTGELFF
TGTGCCAGCAGCTTAATGGGGCAGGGATCGAACACCGGGGAGCTGTTTTTT
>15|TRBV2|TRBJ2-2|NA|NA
CASSVSDSNTGELFF
TGTGCCAGCAGTGTTTCTGACTCAAACACCGGGGAGCTGTTTTTT
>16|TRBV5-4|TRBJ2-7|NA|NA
CASSLDLASSTYEQYF
TGTGCCAGCAGCTTGGATCTCGCGAGCTCAACTTACGAGCAGTACTTC
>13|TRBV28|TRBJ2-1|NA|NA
CASSLFLDNEQFF
TGTGCCAGCAGTTTATTTCTTGACAATGAGCAGTTCTTC
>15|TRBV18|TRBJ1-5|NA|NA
CASSPPGQANQPQHF
TGTGCCAGCTCACCACCGGGCCAGGCTAATCAGCCCCAGCATTTT
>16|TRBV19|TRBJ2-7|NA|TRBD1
CASSIGRWTGAYEQYF
TGTGCCAGTAGTATTGGGCGGTGGACAGGGGCCTACGAGCAGTACTTC
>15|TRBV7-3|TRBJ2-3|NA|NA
CASSLLGGREDTQYF
TGTGCCAGCAGCTTATTAGGGGGGCGGGAGGATACGCAGTATTTT
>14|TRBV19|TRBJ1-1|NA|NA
CASTLRAPRTEAFF
TGTGCCAGTACGCTCAGGGCCCCGAGGACTGAAGCTTTCTTT
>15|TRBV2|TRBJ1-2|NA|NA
CASRTTGSWNYGYTF
TGTGCCAGCAGGACAACAGGGTCTTGGAACTATGGCTACACCTTC
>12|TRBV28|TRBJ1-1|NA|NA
CASSHEDSEAFF
TGTGCCAGCAGCCATGAGGACAGTGAAGCTTTCTTT
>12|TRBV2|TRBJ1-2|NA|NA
CASRASLDGYTF
TGTGCCAGCAGAGCGTCCCTTGACGGCTACACCTTC
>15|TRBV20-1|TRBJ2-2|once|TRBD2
CSASPSGSATGELFF
TGCAGTGCTAGTCCTAGCGGGAGCGCTACCGGGGAGCTGTTTTTT
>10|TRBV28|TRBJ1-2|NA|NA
CASSSGGYTF
TGTGCCAGCAGTTCAGGGGGCTACACCTTC
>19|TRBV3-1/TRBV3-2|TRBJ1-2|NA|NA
CASSQDEGGRGFQNYGYTF
TGTGCCAGCAGCCAAGATGAGGGTGGCAGGGGATTCCAAAACTATGGCTACACCTTC
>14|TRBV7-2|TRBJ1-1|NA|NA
CASSPRQVNTEAFF
TGTGCCAGCAGCCCGCGACAGGTGAACACTGAAGCTTTCTTT
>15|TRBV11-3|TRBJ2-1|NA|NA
CASSLEGALYNEQFF
TGTGCCAGCAGCTTAGAAGGGGCTCTCTACAATGAGCAGTTCTTC
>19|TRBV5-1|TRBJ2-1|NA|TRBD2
CASSSGTSGRRSSYNEQFF
TGCGCCAGCAGCTCGGGGACTAGCGGAAGAAGAAGCTCCTACAATGAGCAGTTCTTC
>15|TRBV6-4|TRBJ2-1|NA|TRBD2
CATRALGLADNEQFF
TGTGCCACGAGGGCCTTAGGACTAGCGGACAATGAGCAGTTCTTC
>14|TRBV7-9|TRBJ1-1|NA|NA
CASSAQGGGTEAFF
TGTGCCAGCAGCGCTCAGGGAGGGGGCACTGAAGCTTTCTTT
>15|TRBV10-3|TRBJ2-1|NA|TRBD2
CAIRLGTSGENEQFF
TGTGCCATCCGCCTTGGAACTAGCGGGGAGAATGAGCAGTTCTTC
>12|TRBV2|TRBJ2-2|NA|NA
CASNPGSRGLFF
TGTGCCAGCAATCCGGGGTCGAGAGGGCTGTTTTTT
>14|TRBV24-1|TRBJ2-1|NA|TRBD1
CATSKDRRRNEQFF
TGTGCCACCAGTAAGGACAGGCGTCGGAATGAGCAGTTCTTC
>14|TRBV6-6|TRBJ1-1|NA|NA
CASSDYTGNTEAFF
TGTGCCAGCAGTGACTACACGGGTAACACTGAAGCTTTCTTT
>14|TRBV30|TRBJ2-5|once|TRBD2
CAWSQGTSVETQYF
TGTGCCTGGAGCCAGGGGACTAGCGTCGAGACCCAGTACTTC
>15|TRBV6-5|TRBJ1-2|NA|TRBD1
CASSSGQGAIDGYTF
TGTGCCAGCAGTTCCGGACAGGGGGCGATAGATGGCTACACCTTC
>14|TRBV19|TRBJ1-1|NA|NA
CASSTLWGHTEAFF
TGTGCCAGTAGTACGCTATGGGGGCACACTGAAGCTTTCTTT
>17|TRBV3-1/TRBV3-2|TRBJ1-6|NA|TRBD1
CASSQNRGREYNSPLHF
TGTGCCAGCAGCCAAAATAGGGGGCGCGAGTATAATTCACCCCTCCACTTT
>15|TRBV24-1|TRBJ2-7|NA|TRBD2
CATSDSSGTYYEQYF
TGTGCCACCAGTGATTCTAGCGGAACTTACTACGAGCAGTACTTC
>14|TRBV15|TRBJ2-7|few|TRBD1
CATSRRTGYYEQYF
TGTGCCACCAGCAGAAGGACAGGGTACTACGAGCAGTACTTC